The source of this T cell receptor (beta chain) is a study of blood T cell repertoires in COVID-19. Study overall: Italy, Spain and the United States were the sources of the convalescent and acute COVID-19 samples. T cells, B-cell-depleted T cells, or PBMCs provided the cDNA or gDNA that served as material.

Per the original methods: Estimates of nucleated cell counts were drawn from the amplification of reference gene primers. Produced via immunoSEQ multiplex PCR; TCRdb's table is partial and in-frame only. That table gives V, J and clone size, and the DNA gave D and trimming. The data show about 180,000 clones, about 80% seen once. Germline V gene sequence: CDR1 LGHDT, CDR2 YNNKEL (reference sequence). This CDR3 is built from 14 residues. V was clipped by 0 bases and J by 6 bases, with 10 bases between them. The V gene is TRBV3-1 (or the pseudogene TRBV3-2), the J gene TRBJ2-3; D gene unclear. This clonotype originated in a woman between 70 and 85 years old with acute or convalescent COVID-19. Sequenced input: peripheral blood. CDR3 amino acids: CASSQEPYSDTQYF. For the CDR3, the DNA is TGTGCCAGCAGCCAAGAACCTTACTCCGATACGCAGTATTTT.